These T cell receptor beta chains were read from a single sample in a study of shared clonotypes between healthy human individuals. Clones were sequenced by immunoSEQ multiplex PCR, and TCRdb holds only the in-frame ones, with some missing. The sample lists millions of clones, 85% to 95% occurring once. Material: naive CD4+ T cells sorted from blood. Receptor source: a man aged 18 to 30 in good health. Each CDR3 is given with its conserved first and last residue. A D gene is named only where the DNA matches it firmly. Not every row has a clone size; where given, it reads once, few, many or a size class.

cdr3_nt	cdr3_aa	v_call	j_call	clone_size	d_call
TGTGCCAGCAGTGGTGAGACAGGGTCTTATTCACCCCTCCACTTT	CASSGETGSYSPLHF	TRBV2	TRBJ1-6	NA	TRBD1
TGCAGCGTTGGGACAGTTGAAGCTTTCTTT	CSVGTVEAFF	TRBV29-1	TRBJ1-1	NA	NA
TGTGCCAGCACCCCAACAGTTAACTATGGCTACACCTTC	CASTPTVNYGYTF	TRBV6-1	TRBJ1-2	NA	NA
TGTGCCAGCAGCTTAGAGGCAGGGCGCACAGATACGCAGTATTTT	CASSLEAGRTDTQYF	TRBV11-2	TRBJ2-3	NA	NA
TGCGCCAGCAGCCAACCCTTATGGAACACTGAAGCTTTCTTT	CASSQPLWNTEAFF	TRBV4-1	TRBJ1-1	few	NA
TGTGCCAGCAGGAAGACAGGGTTCGACGAGCAGTACTTC	CASRKTGFDEQYF	TRBV2	TRBJ2-7	NA	TRBD1
TGCGCCAGCAGCCAACCCGACAGGGGAGGTGAAAAACTGTTTTTT	CASSQPDRGGEKLFF	TRBV4-1	TRBJ1-4	NA	TRBD1
TGTGCCAGCAGCTCGGACACCGCCACAGATACGCAGTATTTT	CASSSDTATDTQYF	TRBV7-9	TRBJ2-3	NA	NA
TGTGCCATCAGTGAGTCGACGGGGACAGGGGGCTACACCTTC	CAISESTGTGGYTF	TRBV10-3	TRBJ1-2	few	TRBD1
TGTGCCAGCAGCCCCCGGCTATGGGACACCGGGGAGCTGTTTTTT	CASSPRLWDTGELFF	TRBV9	TRBJ2-2	NA	NA
TGTGCCAGCAGCTTCGCCGGACTAGCGGCCCAGCAGTTCTTC	CASSFAGLAAQQFF	TRBV7-2	TRBJ2-1	once	TRBD2
TGTGCCACGCGGTTAACCCCGAATCAGGGCTACACCTTC	CATRLTPNQGYTF	TRBV6-1	TRBJ1-2	NA	NA
TGTGCCTGGAGTGTAAATGATGAGCAGTTCTTC	CAWSVNDEQFF	TRBV30	TRBJ2-1	NA	NA
TGTGCCAGCAGTGAGGGGCTAGCATTGTCCTACGAGCAGTACTTC	CASSEGLALSYEQYF	TRBV6-1	TRBJ2-7	NA	NA
TGTGCCAGCACCGTCTCAACTAGCGGCCTTGGTACGCAGTATTTT	CASTVSTSGLGTQYF	TRBV11-2	TRBJ2-3	NA	TRBD2
TGTGCCAGCAGCCGAGCGACAGAGTATAATTCACCCCTCCACTTT	CASSRATEYNSPLHF	TRBV7-6	TRBJ1-6	NA	NA
TGTGCCAGTAGTATTCGGGCCGGCTGGGAGCTGTTTTTT	CASSIRAGWELFF	TRBV19	TRBJ2-2	NA	NA
TGCGCCAGCACCCTAGACCGGGACAGGGCCTACGAGCAGTACTTC	CASTLDRDRAYEQYF	TRBV23-1	TRBJ2-7	NA	TRBD1